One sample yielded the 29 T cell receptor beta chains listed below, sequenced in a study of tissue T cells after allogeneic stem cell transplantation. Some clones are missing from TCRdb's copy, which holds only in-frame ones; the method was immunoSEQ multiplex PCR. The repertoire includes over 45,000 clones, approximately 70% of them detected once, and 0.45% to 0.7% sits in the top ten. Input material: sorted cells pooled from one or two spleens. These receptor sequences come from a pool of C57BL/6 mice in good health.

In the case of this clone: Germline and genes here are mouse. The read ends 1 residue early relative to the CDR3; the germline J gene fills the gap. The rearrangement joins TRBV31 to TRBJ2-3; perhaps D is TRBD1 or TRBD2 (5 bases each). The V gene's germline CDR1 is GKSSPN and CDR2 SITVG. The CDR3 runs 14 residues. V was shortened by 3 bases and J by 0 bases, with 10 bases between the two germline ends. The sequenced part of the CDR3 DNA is TGTGCCTGGAGACCCGGGGGTAGTGCAGAAACGCTGTAT. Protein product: CAWRPGGSAETLY. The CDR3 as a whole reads CAWRPGGSAETLYF.

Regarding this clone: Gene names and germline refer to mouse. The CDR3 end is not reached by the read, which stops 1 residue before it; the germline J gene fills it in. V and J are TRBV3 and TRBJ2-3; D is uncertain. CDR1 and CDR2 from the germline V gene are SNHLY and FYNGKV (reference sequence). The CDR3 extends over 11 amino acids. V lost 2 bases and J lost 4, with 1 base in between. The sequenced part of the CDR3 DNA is TGTGCCAGCAGCTTAACAGAAACGCTGTAT. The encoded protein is CASSLTETLY. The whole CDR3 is CASSLTETLYF. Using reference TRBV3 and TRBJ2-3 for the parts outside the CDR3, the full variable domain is GPKVLQIPSHQIIDMGQMVTLNCDPVSNHLYFYWYKQILGQQMEFLVNFYNGKVMEKSKLFKDQFSVERPDGSYFTLKIQPTALEDSAVYFCASSLTETLYFGSGTRLTVL.

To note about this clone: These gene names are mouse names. Incomplete CDR3 DNA: TGTGCCAGCAGTGTGACAGTAACTAGTGCAGAAACGCTGTAT. Protein product: CASSVTVTSAETLY. The whole CDR3 is CASSVTVTSAETLYF. This chain links TRBV13-1 with TRBJ2-3; possibly TRBD1 for D (5 bases). The observed sequence ends 1 residue before the CDR3 terminus, with the missing tail filled in from the germline J gene. V was pared by 3 bases and J by 0 bases, with 11 bases between. Per the germline V gene, CDR1 is NSHNY and CDR2 is SYGAGN. This CDR3 region has 15 residues.

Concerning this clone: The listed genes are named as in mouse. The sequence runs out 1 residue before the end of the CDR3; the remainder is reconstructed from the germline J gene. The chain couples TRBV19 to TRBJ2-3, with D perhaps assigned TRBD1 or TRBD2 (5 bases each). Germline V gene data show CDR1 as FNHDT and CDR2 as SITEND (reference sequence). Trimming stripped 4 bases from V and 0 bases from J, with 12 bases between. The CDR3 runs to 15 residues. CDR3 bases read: TGTGCCAGCAGTCTATGGGACGGTAGTGCAGAAACGCTGTAT. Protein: CASSLWDGSAETLY. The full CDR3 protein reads CASSLWDGSAETLYF.

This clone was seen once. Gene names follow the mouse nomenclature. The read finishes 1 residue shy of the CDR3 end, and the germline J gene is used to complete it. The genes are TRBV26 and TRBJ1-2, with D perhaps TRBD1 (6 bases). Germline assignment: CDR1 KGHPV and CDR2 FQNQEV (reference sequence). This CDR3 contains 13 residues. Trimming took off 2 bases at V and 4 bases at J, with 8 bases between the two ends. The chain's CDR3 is CASSLRGASDYTF. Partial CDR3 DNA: TGTGCCAGCAGTCTGAGGGGGGCCTCCGACTACACC.

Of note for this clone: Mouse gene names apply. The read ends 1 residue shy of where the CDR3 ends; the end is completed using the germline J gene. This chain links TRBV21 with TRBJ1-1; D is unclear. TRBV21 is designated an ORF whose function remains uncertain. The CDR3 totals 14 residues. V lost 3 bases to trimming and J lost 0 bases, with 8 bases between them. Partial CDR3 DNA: TGTGCTAGCAGTCAGAGAGGTGCAAACACAGAAGTCTTC. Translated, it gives CASSQRGANTEVF. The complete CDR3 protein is CASSQRGANTEVFF.

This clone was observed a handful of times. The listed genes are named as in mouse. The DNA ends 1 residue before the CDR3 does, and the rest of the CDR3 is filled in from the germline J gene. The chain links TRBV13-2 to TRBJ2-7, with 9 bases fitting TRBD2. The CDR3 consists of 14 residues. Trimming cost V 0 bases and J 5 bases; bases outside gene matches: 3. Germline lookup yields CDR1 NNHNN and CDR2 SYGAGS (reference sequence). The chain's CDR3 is CASGDGTGDDEQYF. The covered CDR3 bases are TGTGCCAGCGGTGATGGGACTGGGGACGATGAACAGTAC.

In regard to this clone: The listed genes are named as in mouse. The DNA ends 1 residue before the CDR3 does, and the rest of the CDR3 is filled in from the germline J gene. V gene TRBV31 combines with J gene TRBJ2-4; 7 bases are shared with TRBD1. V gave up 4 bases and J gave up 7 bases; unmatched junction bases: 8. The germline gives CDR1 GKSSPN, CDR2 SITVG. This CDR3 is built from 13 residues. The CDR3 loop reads CAWTPDRAHTLYF. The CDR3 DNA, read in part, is TGTGCCTGGACCCCTGACAGGGCCCACACCTTGTAC.

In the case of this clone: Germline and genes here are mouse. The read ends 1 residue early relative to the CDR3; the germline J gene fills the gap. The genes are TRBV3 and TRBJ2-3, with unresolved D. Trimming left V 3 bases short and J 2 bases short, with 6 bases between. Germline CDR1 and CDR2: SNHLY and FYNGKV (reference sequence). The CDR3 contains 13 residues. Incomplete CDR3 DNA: TGTGCCAGCAGCTTCGACCTTGCAGAAACGCTGTAT. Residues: CASSFDLAETLY. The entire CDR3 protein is CASSFDLAETLYF.

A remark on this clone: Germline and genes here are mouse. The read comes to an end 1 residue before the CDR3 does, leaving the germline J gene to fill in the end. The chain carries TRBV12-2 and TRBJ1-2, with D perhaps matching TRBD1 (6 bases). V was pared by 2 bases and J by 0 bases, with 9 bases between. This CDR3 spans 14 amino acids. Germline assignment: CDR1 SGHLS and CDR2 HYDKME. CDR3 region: CASSPGHSNSDYTF. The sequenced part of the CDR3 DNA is TGTGCCAGCTCTCCGGGACACTCAAACTCCGACTACACC.

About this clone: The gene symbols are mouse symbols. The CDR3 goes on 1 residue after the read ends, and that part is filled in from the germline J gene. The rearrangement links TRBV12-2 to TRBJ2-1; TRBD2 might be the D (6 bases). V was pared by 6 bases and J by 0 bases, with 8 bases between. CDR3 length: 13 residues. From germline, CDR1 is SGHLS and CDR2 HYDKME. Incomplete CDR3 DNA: TGTGCCAGCCTGGGGTATAACTATGCTGAGCAGTTC. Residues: CASLGYNYAEQF. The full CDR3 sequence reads CASLGYNYAEQFF.

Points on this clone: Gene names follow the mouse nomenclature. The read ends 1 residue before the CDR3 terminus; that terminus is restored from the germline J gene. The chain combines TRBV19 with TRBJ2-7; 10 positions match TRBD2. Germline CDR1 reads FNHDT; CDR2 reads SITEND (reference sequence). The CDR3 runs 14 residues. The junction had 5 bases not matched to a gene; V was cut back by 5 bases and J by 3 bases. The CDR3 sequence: CASSRGLGVYEQYF. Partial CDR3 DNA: TGTGCCAGCAGCCGAGGACTGGGGGTCTATGAACAGTAC.

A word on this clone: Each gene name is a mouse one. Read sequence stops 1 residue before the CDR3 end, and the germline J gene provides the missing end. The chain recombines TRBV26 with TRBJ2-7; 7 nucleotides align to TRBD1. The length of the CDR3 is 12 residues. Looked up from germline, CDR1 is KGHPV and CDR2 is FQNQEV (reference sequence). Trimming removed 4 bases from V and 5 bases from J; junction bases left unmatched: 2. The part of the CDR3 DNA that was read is TGTGCCAGCAGTCACACAGGGGATGAACAGTAC. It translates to CASSHTGDEQY. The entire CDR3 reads CASSHTGDEQYF.

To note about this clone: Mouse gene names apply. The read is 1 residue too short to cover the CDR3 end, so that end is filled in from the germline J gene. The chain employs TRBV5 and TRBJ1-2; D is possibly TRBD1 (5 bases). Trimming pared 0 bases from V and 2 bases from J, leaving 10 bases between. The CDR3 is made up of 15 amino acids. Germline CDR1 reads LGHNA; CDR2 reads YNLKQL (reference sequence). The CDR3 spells CASSQEAGGNSDYTF. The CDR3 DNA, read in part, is TGTGCCAGCAGCCAAGAGGCCGGGGGGAACTCCGACTACACC.

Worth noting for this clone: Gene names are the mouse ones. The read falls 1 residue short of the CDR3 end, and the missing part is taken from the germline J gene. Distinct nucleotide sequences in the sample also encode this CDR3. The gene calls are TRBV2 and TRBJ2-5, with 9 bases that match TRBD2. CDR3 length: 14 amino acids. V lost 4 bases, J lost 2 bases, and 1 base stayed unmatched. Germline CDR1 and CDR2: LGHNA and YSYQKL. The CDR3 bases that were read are TGTGCCAGCAGCCCACTGGGGGGCCAAGACACCCAGTAC. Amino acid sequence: CASSPLGGQDTQY. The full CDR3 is CASSPLGGQDTQYF.

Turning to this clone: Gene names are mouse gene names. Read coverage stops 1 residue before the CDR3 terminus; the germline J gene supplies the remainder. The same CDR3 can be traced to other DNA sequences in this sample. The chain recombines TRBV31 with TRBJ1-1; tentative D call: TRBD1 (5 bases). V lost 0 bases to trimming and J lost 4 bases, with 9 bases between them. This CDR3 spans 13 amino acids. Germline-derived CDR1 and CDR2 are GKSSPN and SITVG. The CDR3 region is CAWSLGQITEVFF. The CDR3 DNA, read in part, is TGTGCCTGGAGTCTAGGACAAATCACAGAAGTCTTC.

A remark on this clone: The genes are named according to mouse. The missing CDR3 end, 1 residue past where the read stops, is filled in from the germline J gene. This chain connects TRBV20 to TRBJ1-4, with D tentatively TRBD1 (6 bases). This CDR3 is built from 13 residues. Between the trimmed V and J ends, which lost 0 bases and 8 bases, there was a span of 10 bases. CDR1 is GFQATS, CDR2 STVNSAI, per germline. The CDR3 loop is CGARDRGGERLFF. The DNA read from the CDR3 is TGTGGTGCTAGGGACAGGGGAGGGGAAAGATTATTT.

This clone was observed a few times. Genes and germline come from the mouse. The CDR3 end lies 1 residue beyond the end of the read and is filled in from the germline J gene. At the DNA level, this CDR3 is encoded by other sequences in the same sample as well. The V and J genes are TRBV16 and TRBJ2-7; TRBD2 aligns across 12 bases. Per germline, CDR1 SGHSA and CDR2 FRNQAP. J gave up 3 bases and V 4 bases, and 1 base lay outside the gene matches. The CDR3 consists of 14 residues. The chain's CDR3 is CASSSGLGGYEQYF. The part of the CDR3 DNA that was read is TGTGCAAGCAGCTCGGGACTGGGGGGCTATGAACAGTAC.

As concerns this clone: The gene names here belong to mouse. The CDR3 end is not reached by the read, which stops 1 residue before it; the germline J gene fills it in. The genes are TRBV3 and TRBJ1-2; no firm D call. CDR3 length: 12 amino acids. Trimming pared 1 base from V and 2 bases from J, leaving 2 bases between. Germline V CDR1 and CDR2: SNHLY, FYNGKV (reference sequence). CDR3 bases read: TGTGCCAGCAGCTTAGACAACTCCGACTACACC. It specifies CASSLDNSDYT. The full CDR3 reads CASSLDNSDYTF.

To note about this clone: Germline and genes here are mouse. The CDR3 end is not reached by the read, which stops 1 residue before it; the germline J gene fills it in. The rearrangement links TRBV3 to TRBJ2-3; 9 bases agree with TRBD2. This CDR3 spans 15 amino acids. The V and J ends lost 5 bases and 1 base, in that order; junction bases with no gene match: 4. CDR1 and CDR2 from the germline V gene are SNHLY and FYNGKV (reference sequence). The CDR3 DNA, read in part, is TGTGCCAGCAGCCCGACTGGGGGAGGTGCAGAAACGCTGTAT. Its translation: CASSPTGGGAETLY. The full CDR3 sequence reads CASSPTGGGAETLYF.

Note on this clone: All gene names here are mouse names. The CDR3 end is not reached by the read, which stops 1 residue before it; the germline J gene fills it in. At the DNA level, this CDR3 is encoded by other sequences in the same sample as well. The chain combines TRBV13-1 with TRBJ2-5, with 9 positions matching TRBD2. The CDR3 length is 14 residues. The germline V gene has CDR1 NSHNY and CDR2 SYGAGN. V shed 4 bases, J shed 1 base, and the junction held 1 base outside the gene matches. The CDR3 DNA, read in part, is TGTGCCAGCAGTAGGACTGGGGACCAAGACACCCAGTAC. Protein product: CASSRTGDQDTQY. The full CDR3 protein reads CASSRTGDQDTQYF.

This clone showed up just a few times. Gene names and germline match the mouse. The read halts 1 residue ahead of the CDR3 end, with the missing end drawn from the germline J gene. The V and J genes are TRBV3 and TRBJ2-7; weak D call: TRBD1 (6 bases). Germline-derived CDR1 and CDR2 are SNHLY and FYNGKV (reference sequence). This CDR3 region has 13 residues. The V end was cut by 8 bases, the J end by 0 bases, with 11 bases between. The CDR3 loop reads CASSRDISYEQYF. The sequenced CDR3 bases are TGTGCCAGCTCCCGGGACATCTCCTATGAACAGTAC. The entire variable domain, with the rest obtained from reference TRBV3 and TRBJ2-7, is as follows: GPKVLQIPSHQIIDMGQMVTLNCDPVSNHLYFYWYKQILGQQMEFLVNFYNGKVMEKSKLFKDQFSVERPDGSYFTLKIQPTALEDSAVYFCASSRDISYEQYFGPGTRLTVL.

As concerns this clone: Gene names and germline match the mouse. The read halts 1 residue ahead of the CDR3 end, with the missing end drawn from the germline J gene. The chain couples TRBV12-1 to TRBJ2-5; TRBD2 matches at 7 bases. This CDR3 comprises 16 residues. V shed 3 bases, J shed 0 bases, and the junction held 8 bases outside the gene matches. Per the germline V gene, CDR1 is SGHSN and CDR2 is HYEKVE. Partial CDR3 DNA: TGTGCCAGCTCTTCCCGACTGGGCTTTAACCAAGACACCCAGTAC. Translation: CASSSRLGFNQDTQY. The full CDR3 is CASSSRLGFNQDTQYF. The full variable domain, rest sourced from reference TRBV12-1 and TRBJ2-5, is DSGVVQSPRHIIKEKGGRSVLTCIPISGHSNVVWYQQTLGKELKFLIQHYEKVERDKGFLPSRFSVQQFDDYHSEMNMSALELEDSAMYFCASSSRLGFNQDTQYFGPGTRLLVL.

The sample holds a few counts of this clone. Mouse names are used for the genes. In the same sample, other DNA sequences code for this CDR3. CDR3 region: CASSRTGVEQYF. CDR3 bases read: TGTGCCAGCAGTCGGACAGGGGTCGAACAGTAC. This chain links TRBV15 with TRBJ2-7, with 9 bases that match TRBD1. The read gets to within 1 residue of the CDR3 end, and the germline J gene fills in the rest. V lost 5 bases and J lost 7; bases outside the gene matches: 3. The germline V gene has CDR1 SGHND and CDR2 FRSKSL. This CDR3 comprises 12 residues. Full variable domain (remainder filled in from reference TRBV15 and TRBJ2-7): DAGVTQTPRHEVAEKGQTIILKCEPVSGHNDLFWYRQTKIQGLELLSYFRSKSLMEDGGAFKDRFKAEMLNSSFSTLKIQPTEPKDSAVYLCASSRTGVEQYFGPGTRLTVL.

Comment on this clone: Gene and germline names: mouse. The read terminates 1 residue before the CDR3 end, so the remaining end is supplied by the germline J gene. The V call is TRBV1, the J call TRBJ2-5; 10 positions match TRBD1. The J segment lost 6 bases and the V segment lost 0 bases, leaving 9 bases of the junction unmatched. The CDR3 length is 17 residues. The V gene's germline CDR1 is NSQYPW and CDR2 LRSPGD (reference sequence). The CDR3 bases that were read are TGCACCTGCAGTGCAGATCAACCGACAGGGGGCATCGACACCCAGTAC. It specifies CTCSADQPTGGIDTQY. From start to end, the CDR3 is CTCSADQPTGGIDTQYF.

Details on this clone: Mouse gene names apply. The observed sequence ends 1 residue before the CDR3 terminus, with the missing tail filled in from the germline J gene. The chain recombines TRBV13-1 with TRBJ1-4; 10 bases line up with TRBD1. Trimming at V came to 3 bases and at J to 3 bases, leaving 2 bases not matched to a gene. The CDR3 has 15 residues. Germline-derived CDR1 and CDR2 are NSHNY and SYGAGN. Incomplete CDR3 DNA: TGTGCCAGCAGTGCCGGGACAGGGGCCAACGAAAGATTATTT. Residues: CASSAGTGANERLF. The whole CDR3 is CASSAGTGANERLFF.

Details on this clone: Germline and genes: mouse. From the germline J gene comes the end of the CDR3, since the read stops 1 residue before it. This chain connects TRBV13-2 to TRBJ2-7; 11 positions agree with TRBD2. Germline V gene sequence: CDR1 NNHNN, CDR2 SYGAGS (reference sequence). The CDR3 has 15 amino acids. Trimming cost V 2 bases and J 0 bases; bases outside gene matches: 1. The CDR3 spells CASGETGGASYEQYF. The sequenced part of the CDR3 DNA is TGTGCCAGCGGTGAAACTGGGGGGGCCTCCTATGAACAGTAC.

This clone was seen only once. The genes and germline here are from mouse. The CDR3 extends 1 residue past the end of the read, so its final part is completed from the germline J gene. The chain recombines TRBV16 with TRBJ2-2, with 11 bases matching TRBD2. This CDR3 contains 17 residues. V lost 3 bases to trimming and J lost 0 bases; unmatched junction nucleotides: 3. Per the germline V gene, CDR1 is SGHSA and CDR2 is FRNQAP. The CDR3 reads CASSFLTGGANTGQLYF. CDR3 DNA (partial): TGTGCAAGCAGCTTCTTGACTGGGGGGGCAAACACCGGGCAGCTCTAC. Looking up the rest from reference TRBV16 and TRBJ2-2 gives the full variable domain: NAGVIQTPRHKVTGKGQEATLWCEPISGHSAVFWYRQTIVQGLEFLTYFRNQAPIDDSGMPKERFSAQMPNQSHSTLKIQSTQPQDSAVYLCASSFLTGGANTGQLYFGEGSKLTVL.

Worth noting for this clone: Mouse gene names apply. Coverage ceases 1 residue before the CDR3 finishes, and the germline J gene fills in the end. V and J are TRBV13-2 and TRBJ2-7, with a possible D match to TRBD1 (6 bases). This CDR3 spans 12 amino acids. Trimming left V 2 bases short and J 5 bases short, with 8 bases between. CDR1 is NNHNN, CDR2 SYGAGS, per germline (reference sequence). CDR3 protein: CASGEQGDEQYF. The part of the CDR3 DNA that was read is TGTGCCAGCGGTGAACAGGGAGATGAACAGTAC.